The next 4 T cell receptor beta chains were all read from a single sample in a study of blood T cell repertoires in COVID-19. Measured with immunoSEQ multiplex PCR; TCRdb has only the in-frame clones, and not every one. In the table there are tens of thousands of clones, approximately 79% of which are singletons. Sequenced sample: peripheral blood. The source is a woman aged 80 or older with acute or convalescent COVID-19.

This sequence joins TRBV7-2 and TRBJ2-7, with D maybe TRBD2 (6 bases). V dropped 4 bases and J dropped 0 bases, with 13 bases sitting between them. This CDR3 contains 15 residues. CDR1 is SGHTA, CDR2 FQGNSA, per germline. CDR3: CASSSQAGISYEQYF. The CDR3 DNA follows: TGTGCCAGCAGCTCCCAAGCGGGCATCTCCTACGAGCAGTACTTC.

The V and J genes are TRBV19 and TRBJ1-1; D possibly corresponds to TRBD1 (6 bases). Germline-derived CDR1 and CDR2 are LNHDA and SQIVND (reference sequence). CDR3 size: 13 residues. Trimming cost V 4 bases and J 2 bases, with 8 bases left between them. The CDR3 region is CASSKQGNTEAFF. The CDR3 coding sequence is TGTGCCAGTAGTAAACAGGGAAACACTGAAGCTTTCTTT.

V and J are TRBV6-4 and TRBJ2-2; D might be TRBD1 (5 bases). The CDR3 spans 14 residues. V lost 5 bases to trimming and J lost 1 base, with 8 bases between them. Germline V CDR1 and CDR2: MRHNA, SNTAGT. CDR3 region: CASSKTVNTGELFF. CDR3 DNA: TGTGCCAGCAGTAAGACAGTGAACACCGGGGAGCTGTTTTTT.

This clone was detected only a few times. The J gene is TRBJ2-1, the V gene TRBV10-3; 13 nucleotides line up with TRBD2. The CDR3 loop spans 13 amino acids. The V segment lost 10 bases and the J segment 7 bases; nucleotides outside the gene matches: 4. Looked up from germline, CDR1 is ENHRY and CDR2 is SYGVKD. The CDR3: CATGLAGINEQFF. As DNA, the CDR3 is TGTGCCACGGGACTAGCGGGAATTAATGAGCAGTTCTTC.